This is a list of T cell receptor beta chains from one sample in a study of breast tumors, draining lymph nodes, adjacent tissues. In TCRdb, the multiplex PCR reads were re-called with MiXCR into one record per CDR3 protein. This table holds over 200,000 distinct CDR3 sequences, nearly 35% found once. Sequencing was done on a sample of axillary lymph node tissue. All receptors come from a female donor with breast cancer. Some clones in this sample may be carry-over from other donors' samples. Each CDR3 is given with its conserved first and last residue. Fields, in order: V gene, D gene, clone size, J gene, CDR3 DNA, CDR3 protein. D genes are given only for firm matches. Only some rows state a clone size, as once, few, many or a class for expanded clones.

TRBV11-2,TRBD1,many,TRBJ1-3,TGTGCCAGCAGCTTAGGCGACAGGGGGTTTGGAAACACCATATATTTT,CASSLGDRGFGNTIYF
TRBV12-5,-,-,TRBJ2-3,TGTGCTAGTAGTTTGGCAACTCCGGGACATACAGATACGCAGTATTTT,CASSLATPGHTDTQYF
TRBV10-3,-,many,TRBJ2-3,TGTGCCACCACGGGGGACGGTGGGAATACGCAGTATTTT,CATTGDGGNTQYF
TRBV20-1,-,-,TRBJ1-4,TGCAGTGCTAGAGATCAGCGGGGGGGACTCACCGGGGAAAAACTGTTTTTT,CSARDQRGGLTGEKLFF
TRBV4-1,-,-,TRBJ1-4,TGCGCCAGCAGCCATCTCCCCGGAAAACTGTTTTTT,CASSHLPGKLFF
TRBV7-2,TRBD2,many,TRBJ2-7,TGTGCCAGCAGCTTACAGCGGGGCCCCTCCTACGAGCAGTACTTC,CASSLQRGPSYEQYF
TRBV7-3,-,many,TRBJ1-5,TGTGCCAGCAGCTTAAGTGGGCAGAAGGGCCAGCCCCAGCATTTT,CASSLSGQKGQPQHF
TRBV7-2,-,-,TRBJ1-6,TGTGCCAGCAGCTTAGAAGGCTCACCCCTCCACTTT,CASSLEGSPLHF
TRBV4-3,TRBD1,many,TRBJ1-2,TGCGCCAGCAGCCACACGACCCCCGACAGGGGGCAGAATGGCTACACCTTC,CASSHTTPDRGQNGYTF
TRBV9,-,many,TRBJ1-2,TGTGCCAGCAGCGTAATGGACATCGGCAACTATGGCTACACCTTC,CASSVMDIGNYGYTF
TRBV11-3,-,many,TRBJ2-3,TGTGCCAGCAGCACCGGAGGGGCGGGCACAGATACGCAGTATTTT,CASSTGGAGTDTQYF
TRBV20-1,-,many,TRBJ2-3,TGCAGTGCAACGTTAGACAGCGGTACTAGCACAGATACGCAGTATTTT,CSATLDSGTSTDTQYF
TRBV7-9,TRBD2,many,TRBJ2-1,TGTGCCAGCAGCCTACGAACTAGCGGGACCTATGAGCAGTTCTTC,CASSLRTSGTYEQFF
TRBV5-5,-,many,TRBJ2-7,TGTGCCAGCAGCTTGGCCCCAGGACAAATCTACGAGCAGTACTTC,CASSLAPGQIYEQYF
TRBV2,-,many,TRBJ1-2,TGTGCCAGCAGTGAAGCAGGGGCAAACTATGGCTACACCTTC,CASSEAGANYGYTF
TRBV7-3,TRBD2,many,TRBJ2-5,TGTGCCAGCAGCTTAATAGCGGGAGGGCCGAACGGTGAGACCCAGTACTTC,CASSLIAGGPNGETQYF
TRBV7-3,-,many,TRBJ2-5,TGTGCCAGCAGCTCACAGGGAGGGTACCAAGAGACCCAGTACTTC,CASSSQGGYQETQYF
TRBV24-1,-,-,TRBJ2-3,TGTGCCACCGGGGACAATTCGGCAGATACGCAGTATTTT,CATGDNSADTQYF
TRBV5-6,TRBD1,-,TRBJ2-2,TGTGCCAGCAACCCGACAGGGCTGACCGGGGAGCTGTTTTTT,CASNPTGLTGELFF
TRBV7-8,TRBD2,many,TRBJ2-7,TGTGCCAGCAGCTTAGGCGGGAGGGTCTACGAGCAGTACTTC,CASSLGGRVYEQYF
TRBV2,TRBD1,once,TRBJ1-2,TGTGCCAGCCGATCAGGGGGACAGCCTGATGGTGGCTACACCTTC,CASRSGGQPDGGYTF
TRBV7-2,-,-,TRBJ2-7,TGTGCCAGCAGTCAGGGGAACGAGCAGTACTTC,CASSQGNEQYF
TRBV18,-,many,TRBJ2-5,TGTGCCAGCTCACCACCTAACAGCCAAGAGACCCAGTACTTC,CASSPPNSQETQYF
TRBV10-2,TRBD1,-,TRBJ1-1,TGCGCCAGCAGGACAGGGGGAATGAACACTGAAGCTTTCTTT,CASRTGGMNTEAFF
TRBV6-2/TRBV6-3,-,-,TRBJ2-2,TGTGCCAGCAGTTGGACGGGGTCCGGGGAGCTGTTTTTT,CASSWTGSGELFF
TRBV30,-,few,TRBJ1-5,TGTGCCTGGAGCCAGGTCGGGAGCAATCAGCCCCAGCATTTT,CAWSQVGSNQPQHF
TRBV18,-,few,TRBJ1-5,TGTGCCAGCTCTCAAGGGGGGGATCAGCCCCAGCATTTT,CASSQGGDQPQHF
TRBV9,-,-,TRBJ1-6,TGTGCCAGCAGCCAAGAAGGCAGGAGTAGTTCACCCCTCCACTTT,CASSQEGRSSSPLHF
TRBV20-1,-,-,TRBJ1-4,TGCAGTGCTCCGGGGACTAGCGGGAGGGACGCAACTAATGAAAAACTGTTTTTT,CSAPGTSGRDATNEKLFF
TRBV2,-,-,TRBJ2-3,TGTGCCAGTGGAAGGGGACTCCAACCCTACGAGCAGTATTTT,CASGRGLQPYEQYF
TRBV15,-,many,TRBJ1-2,TGTGCCACCAGCAGTCTACAGAACTATGGCTACACCTTC,CATSSLQNYGYTF
TRBV27,-,-,TRBJ1-6,TGTGCCAGCAGTTTATCGGCTCGTTTGAGCTCCTATAATTCACCCCTCCACTTT,CASSLSARLSSYNSPLHF
TRBV5-8,-,few,TRBJ2-5,TGTGCCAGCAGCTTGGTGGAGGCGCTACAACGAGAGACCCAGTACTTC,CASSLVEALQRETQYF
TRBV9,TRBD2,many,TRBJ2-7,TGTGCCAGCAGCGTCGGGACTAGCAGTCTGGAGCAGTACTTC,CASSVGTSSLEQYF
TRBV12-3/TRBV12-4,TRBD2,-,TRBJ2-5,TGTGCCAGCAGCGTGACTAGCGGGAGAGAGACCCAGTACTTC,CASSVTSGRETQYF
TRBV20-1,-,-,TRBJ1-1,TGCAGTGCTAGCTCCGGGACCGTGAACACTGAAGCTTTCTTT,CSASSGTVNTEAFF
TRBV12-5,-,many,TRBJ1-6,TGTGCTAGTGGTTCCACAGGGTTTTCACCCCTCCACTTT,CASGSTGFSPLHF
TRBV6-5,-,once,TRBJ2-5,TGTGCCAGCAGTCCCGGTCAGGGGCGCCAAGAGACCCAGTACTTC,CASSPGQGRQETQYF
TRBV4-2,-,many,TRBJ1-3,TGTGCCAGCAGCGACACCGGATACTCTGGAAACACCATATATTTT,CASSDTGYSGNTIYF
TRBV6-5,-,-,TRBJ1-2,TGTGCCAGCAGTGGAGCCGGGGGTGGCTACACCTTC,CASSGAGGGYTF
TRBV7-6,-,few,TRBJ1-4,TGTGCCAGCAGTTCCACGGGGGGGGAAGAAAAACTGTTTTTT,CASSSTGGEEKLFF
TRBV12-3/TRBV12-4,TRBD2,few,TRBJ2-2,TGTGCCAGCAGTTTCAACCCTAGCGGGGTCGGGGAGCTGTTTTTT,CASSFNPSGVGELFF
TRBV5-1,-,many,TRBJ1-6,TGCGCCAGCAGCTTAGTACATGAGTCACCCCTCCACTTT,CASSLVHESPLHF
TRBV5-1,-,many,TRBJ2-7,TGCGCCAGCAGCTTGTGGACAGAAACGCGGGGGCAGTACTTC,CASSLWTETRGQYF
TRBV5-4,TRBD1,many,TRBJ2-7,TGTGCCAGCAGTGCCTGGCGCAGGGGGCTGAACTACGAGCAGTACTTC,CASSAWRRGLNYEQYF
TRBV6-5,TRBD1,-,TRBJ1-6,TGTGCCAGCAGGCCGGGACAGGGACATTCACCCCTCCACTTT,CASRPGQGHSPLHF
TRBV20-1,TRBD2,many,TRBJ2-7,TGCAGTGCCCTGAAGGGACTAGCGGGGGACGAGCAGTACTTC,CSALKGLAGDEQYF
TRBV11-2,-,many,TRBJ2-1,TGTGCCAGCAGCGATCAGGGGGGCGAGCAGTTCTTC,CASSDQGGEQFF
TRBV19,-,many,TRBJ2-3,TGTGCCAGTAGTCGAGCGACGGCCCTCACGCAGTATTTT,CASSRATALTQYF
TRBV5-5,TRBD2,many,TRBJ2-5,TGTGCCAGCAGCTTGCCTAGCGGGATGCAAGAGACCCAGTACTTC,CASSLPSGMQETQYF
TRBV7-2,-,many,TRBJ2-3,TGTGCCAGCAGCACGACACAGACTAGCACAGATACGCAGTATTTT,CASSTTQTSTDTQYF
TRBV5-1,-,many,TRBJ2-5,TGCGCCAGCAGCTTGGACACAGGGAAGGGAGAGACCCAGTACTTC,CASSLDTGKGETQYF
TRBV3-1,TRBD2,few,TRBJ2-5,TGTGCCAGCAGCCAAGAGTGGGCTAGCGGGTCACAAGAGACCCAGTACTTC,CASSQEWASGSQETQYF
TRBV11-2,-,-,TRBJ1-3,TGTGCCACCTCTCCGGGACAACGAAACTATGGCTACACCATATATTTT,CATSPGQRNYGYTIYF
TRBV7-9,TRBD1,many,TRBJ1-2,TGTGCCAGCAGCTTTACCGGGACAGGGGACTATGGCTACACCTTC,CASSFTGTGDYGYTF
TRBV9,TRBD2,many,TRBJ2-2,TGTGCCAGCAGCGTAGGACTTCTACCGGGACTAGCGGGGACCGGGGAGCTGTTTTTT,CASSVGLLPGLAGTGELFF
TRBV13,TRBD2,many,TRBJ2-2,TGTGCCAGCAGCTTACGACTAGCGGGAGGCACCGGGGAGCTGTTTTTT,CASSLRLAGGTGELFF
TRBV29-1,-,many,TRBJ2-1,TGCAGCGTTCGCGGGGGCGGGAGCTACAATGAGCAGTTCTTC,CSVRGGGSYNEQFF
TRBV6-5,TRBD2,-,TRBJ2-1,TGTGCCAGAAGACTAGCGGGAGAGGTCTTCCCGGGACGCCAGCAGTCCTTC,CARRLAGEVFPGRQQSF